Shown below are 4 T cell receptor beta chains from a single sample sequenced in a study of blood T cell repertoires in COVID-19. Sequenced by immunoSEQ multiplex PCR; TCRdb stores in-frame clones only, minus some. In the table there are approximately 330,000 clones, 89% of which are singletons. The specimen sequenced was PBMCs or T cells enriched from blood (not recorded which). The source of these receptors is a woman in her twenties or thirties who had recovered from COVID-19.

The chain is built from TRBV3-1 (or the pseudogene TRBV3-2) and TRBJ1-3; a weak D match, TRBD1 (5 bases). The CDR3 has 18 residues. Germline lookup yields CDR1 LGHDT and CDR2 YNNKEL (reference sequence). The V gene lost 0 bases and the J gene lost 4 bases, with 19 bases spanning the gap. The CDR3 spells CASSQEGATGETGNTIYF. CDR3 coding DNA: TGTGCCAGCAGCCAAGAAGGGGCGACGGGAGAAACAGGAAACACCATATATTTT.

This chain links TRBV4-3 with TRBJ2-1, with 8 nucleotides matching TRBD2. Unmatched junction bases numbered 6, after V lost 0 bases and J lost 2 bases. This CDR3 contains 17 residues. In germline, CDR1 is LGHNA, CDR2 YSLEER. This CDR3 is CASSQDISGLAYNEQFF. The CDR3 DNA follows: TGCGCCAGCAGCCAAGATATTTCGGGACTAGCCTACAATGAGCAGTTCTTC.

This sequence joins TRBV7-9 and TRBJ1-3; D is unclear. The V gene lost 6 bases and the J gene lost 0 bases, with 12 bases spanning the gap. The CDR3 is 15 residues long. CDR1 and CDR2 from the germline V gene are SEHNR and FQNEAQ (reference sequence). The CDR3 region is CASRLTNYSGNTIYF. In DNA, the CDR3 is TGTGCCAGCAGGTTGACGAACTACTCTGGAAACACCATATATTTT.

The chain is built from TRBV5-8 and TRBJ2-2; D call uncertain. There are 12 residues in the CDR3. Germline CDR1 SGHTS, CDR2 YDEGEE. V was pared by 1 base and J by 10 bases, with 8 bases between. The CDR3 sequence: CASSLMSLELFF. CDR3 in DNA: TGTGCCAGCAGCTTGATGTCTTTGGAGCTGTTTTTT.